One and the same sample provided the 10 T cell receptor beta chains below, sequenced in a study of OX40 agonist ivuxolimab in advanced cancers. Profiling relied on immunoSEQ multiplex PCR, and the TCRdb table lists in-frame clones only, not all of them. In the table there are approximately 62,000 clones, nearly 90% of which are singletons. The sequencing here drew on CD4+ or CD8+ T cells sorted from blood, taken in a trial of the OX40 agonist ivuxolimab. The receptors stem from an adult with an advanced solid tumor such as melanoma, head and neck, liver or kidney cancer.

The chain couples TRBV5-1 to TRBJ2-7, with D possibly matching TRBD1 (6 bases). V dropped 3 bases and J dropped 5 bases, with 18 bases sitting between them. The CDR3 is 15 amino acids. The V gene's germline CDR1 is SGHRS and CDR2 YFSETQ. CDR3 DNA: TGCGCCAGCAGCTCACAGGGCCTACCAACAAACGAGCAGTACTTC. It translates to CASSSQGLPTNEQYF. Full variable domain (missing parts from reference TRBV5-1 and TRBJ2-7): KAGVTQTPRYLIKTRGQQVTLSCSPISGHRSVSWYQQTPGQGLQFLFEYFSETQRNKGNFPGRFSGRQFSNSRSEMNVSTLELGDSALYLCASSSQGLPTNEQYFGPGTRLTVT.

The chain joins TRBV7-2 to TRBJ2-2, with 7 bases aligning to TRBD1. The CDR3 sequence is 16 residues long. V shed 3 bases, J shed 1 base, and the junction held 5 bases outside the gene matches. Germline-derived CDR1 and CDR2 are SGHTA and FQGNSA. CDR3 sequence: CASSFLGGLNTGELFF. CDR3 in DNA: TGTGCCAGCAGCTTTTTAGGGGGCCTGAACACCGGGGAGCTGTTTTTT.

This chain connects TRBV7-2 to TRBJ2-7; 7 nucleotides line up with TRBD2. The CDR3 sequence is 15 residues long. The germline V gene has CDR1 SGHTA and CDR2 FQGNSA. V shed 5 bases and J 4 bases; nucleotides not matched to a gene: 11. The CDR3 here is CASSPEGLGLYEQYF. The CDR3 region has the DNA TGTGCCAGCAGCCCGGAAGGACTAGGTTTGTACGAGCAGTACTTC.

A single count supports this clone. The chain recombines TRBV7-9 with TRBJ2-7; 10 bases agree with TRBD2. V dropped 1 base and J dropped 8; count of bases not matched to a gene: 5. Germline loops: CDR1 SEHNR, CDR2 FQNEAQ (reference sequence). The CDR3 extends over 14 amino acids. CDR3 coding DNA: TGTGCCAGCAGCTTAGGTACTAGCGGGAACCAGCAGTACTTC. Translated: CASSLGTSGNQQYF.

This sequence joins TRBV29-1 and TRBJ1-1; TRBD1 might be the D (5 bases). The CDR3 loop spans 16 amino acids. CDR1 SQVTM and CDR2 ANQGSEA come from the germline V gene. Trimming took 6 bases from V and 1 from J, leaving 21 bases between them. CDR3 bases: TGCAGCGTCGGGGCCGGGTGGGGCGCAGGGAACACTGAAGCTTTCTTT. Its translation is CSVGAGWGAGNTEAFF.

The chain links TRBV10-1 to TRBJ1-5; no clear D gene. Trimming left V 3 bases short and J 10 bases short, with 13 bases between. CDR3 length: 13 amino acids. Germline V gene lookup returns CDR1 WNHNN and CDR2 SYGVQD (reference sequence). The CDR3 region has the DNA TGCGCCAGCAGTGATGGCGGGAATGGACCCCAGCATTTT. Its translation is CASSDGGNGPQHF.

This chain connects TRBV6-1 to TRBJ2-7; 9 bases match TRBD1. This CDR3 has 14 amino acids. Unmatched junction bases numbered 6, after V lost 8 bases and J lost 1 base. Germline V CDR1 and CDR2: MNHNS, SASEGT. The DNA of the CDR3 is TGTGCCAGCGGGACAGGGTCACTGTCCTACGAGCAGTACTTC. Translated, it gives CASGTGSLSYEQYF.

The V gene is TRBV25-1, the J gene TRBJ1-1, with D maybe TRBD1 (6 bases). The CDR3 spans 13 residues. The germline V gene encodes CDR1 MGHDK and CDR2 SYGVNS. Trimming stripped 6 bases from V and 1 base from J, with 9 bases between. The CDR3, as DNA: TGTGCCAGCAGGGACAGAGCGAACACTGAAGCTTTCTTT. It codes for CASRDRANTEAFF.

This rearrangement joins TRBV9 to TRBJ2-5, with D possibly TRBD1 on 6 matching bases. V was cut by 3 bases and J by 3 bases, with 12 bases left in between. From germline, CDR1 is SGDLS and CDR2 YYNGEE. This CDR3 region has 14 residues. The CDR3 nucleotides are TGTGCCAGCAGCGCGGGGACAAAAAAAGAGACCCAGTACTTC. Encoded protein: CASSAGTKKETQYF.

In this sample, this clone turned up a few times. This chain joins TRBV10-3 and TRBJ1-6, with D hard to call. Germline V gene sequence: CDR1 ENHRY, CDR2 SYGVKD. V lost 3 bases and J 10 bases, leaving 16 bases between the germline ends. This CDR3 region has 15 residues. CDR3 region: CAISEGVGSGSPLHF. CDR3 nucleotides: TGTGCCATCAGTGAAGGTGTAGGTAGCGGATCACCCCTCCACTTT.